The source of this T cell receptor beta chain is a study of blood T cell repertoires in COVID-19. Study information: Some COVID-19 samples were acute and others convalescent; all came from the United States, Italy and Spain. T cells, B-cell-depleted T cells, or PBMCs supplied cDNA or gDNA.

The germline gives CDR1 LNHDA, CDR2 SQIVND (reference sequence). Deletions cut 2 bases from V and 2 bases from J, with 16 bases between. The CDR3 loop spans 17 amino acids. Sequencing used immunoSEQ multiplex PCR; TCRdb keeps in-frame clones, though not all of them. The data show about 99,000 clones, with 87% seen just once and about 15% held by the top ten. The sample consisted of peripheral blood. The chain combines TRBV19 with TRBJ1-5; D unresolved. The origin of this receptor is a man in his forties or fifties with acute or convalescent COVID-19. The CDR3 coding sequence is TGTGCCAGTAGTATACCCCCAAGGAGGGCGGGCAATCAGCCCCAGCATTTT. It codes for CASSIPPRRAGNQPQHF. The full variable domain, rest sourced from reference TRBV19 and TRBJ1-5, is DGGITQSPKYLFRKEGQNVTLSCEQNLNHDAMYWYRQDPGQGLRLIYYSQIVNDFQKGDIAEGYSVSREKKESFPLTVTSAQKNPTAFYLCASSIPPRRAGNQPQHFGDGTRLSIL.